The sequence of this TCR beta chain was determined in a study of cytomegalovirus exposure and HLA in healthy donors. Germline CDR1 reads MNHEY; CDR2 reads SMNVEV (reference sequence). After removal of 3 bases from V and 7 bases from J, the junction contained 14 bases not matched to a gene. CDR3 length: 18 amino acids. Study outcomes and limitations: In vitro work confirmed that a few CMV-associated chains recognize CMV antigens. TCR sequences were mostly rare, though some public TCRs occurred in many donors. It was reported that the classifier diagnosed cytomegalovirus status with high specificity and sensitivity in both the original and validation cohorts.

This table comes from immunoSEQ multiplex PCR, and its TCRdb copy is limited to in-frame clones, with some not included. Among about 220,000 clones, about 90% were seen once, and the ten largest hold roughly 1%. In the case of this clone: Its antigen is undetermined.

The origin of this receptor is a woman aged 18-35 years in good health and CMV-seronegative. The sequenced material came from PBMCs. This chain links TRBV27 with TRBJ2-1; 11 bases are shared with TRBD1. In DNA form, the CDR3 reads TGTGCCAGCAGTTTCTTCTCATGGTCGGGGACAGGGGGTAATGAGCAGTTCTTC. Protein product: CASSFFSWSGTGGNEQFF.